This TCR beta chain was obtained from a study of PD-1 blockade in classical Hodgkin lymphoma. Points from the study as a whole: Newly diagnosed patients reportedly trailed healthy donors in baseline TCR diversity.

The V and J ends lost 1 base and 0 bases respectively, with 10 bases between them. The CDR3 has 16 residues. Germline CDR1 and CDR2: SNHLY and FYNNEI. TCRdb keeps only in-frame clones here, not all; method: immunoSEQ multiplex PCR. Among tens of thousands of clones listed, 82% were seen once. In the case of this clone: The antigen remains unidentified.

Exposure to brentuximab vedotin varied, and each patient had relapsed following autologous stem cell transplantation. This specimen consisted of peripheral blood mononuclear cells (PBMCs), obtained at baseline. The chain uses TRBV2 and TRBJ2-1, with D uncertain. This receptor was identified in a human donor with classical Hodgkin lymphoma. As DNA, the CDR3 is TGTGCCAGCAGTGAAGAGTCTAGTGGCTCCTACAATGAGCAGTTCTTC. Translation gives CASSEESSGSYNEQFF.